Presented here are 31 T cell receptor beta chains from one specimen sequenced in a study of CD8 T cells in Susac syndrome. RNA was extracted with the RNeasy kit, and a quantity of 0.5 to 1 ug was reverse transcribed using random hexamers. TCRdb analysed the immunoSEQ multiplex PCR reads with MiXCR anew, one entry per CDR3 protein. The repertoire holds over 100,000 distinct CDR3 sequences, with around 90% as singletons. Sequenced: CD4+ T cells from PBMCs. The origin of the receptors is a human donor in good health.

The chain recombines TRBV14 with TRBJ1-1; a possible D gene is TRBD1 (5 bases). Germline loops: CDR1 SGHDN, CDR2 FVKESK. The V and J ends lost 1 base and 0 bases respectively, with 15 bases between them. This CDR3 region has 17 residues. CDR3 loop: CASSQVGGWGVNTEAFF. CDR3 DNA sequence: TGTGCCAGCAGCCAAGTCGGGGGGTGGGGGGTGAACACTGAAGCTTTCTTT.

The chain carries TRBV27 and TRBJ2-7; D gene uncertain. V was pared by 6 bases and J by 5 bases, with 11 bases between. The CDR3 is made up of 12 amino acids. The germline gives CDR1 MNHEY, CDR2 SMNVEV (reference sequence). The CDR3 nucleotides are TGTGCCAGCAGGGGAAGGATGGACGAGCAGTACTTC. Translated, it gives CASRGRMDEQYF.

The chain has TRBV20-1 and TRBJ1-4; 9 bases map to TRBD1. This CDR3 comprises 14 residues. The V gene end was trimmed by 5 bases and the J gene end by 7 bases; junction bases not matched to a gene: 8. The V gene's germline CDR1 is DFQATT and CDR2 SNEGSKA (reference sequence). Here the CDR3 DNA reads TGCAGTGCTGCCCACAGGGGGCTCGGTGAAAAACTGTTTTTT. Its translation is CSAAHRGLGEKLFF.

The V and J genes are TRBV4-3 and TRBJ2-4; possibly TRBD2 for D (6 bases). The germline V gene has CDR1 LGHNA and CDR2 YSLEER. V was trimmed by 0 bases and J by 0 bases, leaving 18 bases between them. The CDR3 runs 19 residues. CDR3 region: CASSQDLGGSDVAKNIQYF. Here the CDR3 DNA reads TGCGCCAGCAGCCAAGATCTCGGGGGTTCAGATGTAGCCAAAAACATTCAGTACTTC.

The rearrangement links TRBV4-3 to TRBJ1-6; D gene uncertain. Trimming removed 0 bases at V and 13 bases at J, with 10 bases between. The germline CDR1 and CDR2 sequences are LGHNA and YSLEER. CDR3 size: 13 residues. The CDR3 here is CASSQDLLFPLHF. The CDR3 region has the DNA TGCGCCAGCAGCCAAGATTTGTTGTTTCCCCTCCACTTT.

This sequence joins TRBV6-2 or TRBV6-3 and TRBJ2-1; TRBD2 agrees at 10 bases. Germline V CDR1 and CDR2: MNHEY, SVGEGT. With V trimmed by 10 bases and J by 5 bases, 5 bases remained unmatched. The CDR3 covers 13 residues. The CDR3 sequence: CATRTSGNNEQFF. Here the CDR3 DNA reads TGTGCCACGCGGACTAGCGGAAACAATGAGCAGTTCTTC.

This sequence joins TRBV20-1 and TRBJ1-5, with 7 nucleotides matching TRBD1. The CDR3 is made up of 12 amino acids. Germline CDR1 DFQATT, CDR2 SNEGSKA (reference sequence). The V segment lost 2 bases and the J segment 7 bases; nucleotides outside the gene matches: 2. The CDR3 DNA follows: TGCAGTGCTAGACAGGGGGAGCAGCCCCAGCATTTT. It is translated as CSARQGEQPQHF.

This rearrangement joins TRBV7-2 to TRBJ2-3; D is uncertain. The CDR3 contains 15 residues. Trimming cost V 5 bases and J 1 base, with 13 bases left between them. The germline CDR1 and CDR2 sequences are SGHTA and FQGNSA. CDR3 bases: TGTGCCAGCAGCAACTTAGTCGGCGGCACAGATACGCAGTATTTT. It yields the protein CASSNLVGGTDTQYF. Using reference TRBV7-2 and TRBJ2-3 for the parts outside the CDR3, the full variable domain is GAGVSQSPSNKVTEKGKDVELRCDPISGHTALYWYRQSLGQGLEFLIYFQGNSAPDKSGLPSDRFSAERTGGSVSTLTIQRTQQEDSAVYLCASSNLVGGTDTQYFGPGTRLTVL.

This sequence joins TRBV28 and TRBJ2-5; perhaps D is TRBD1 or TRBD2 (5 bases each). The V end lost 3 bases, the J end lost 4 bases, and 15 bases lay between the germline ends. The CDR3 is made up of 15 amino acids. CDR1 is MDHEN and CDR2 is SYDVKM in the germline V gene. The CDR3 DNA reads TGTGCCAGCAGTTTTTATGGGGCTGGGGGAGAGACCCAGTACTTC. Amino acid sequence: CASSFYGAGGETQYF. Variable domain in full (rest from reference TRBV28 and TRBJ2-5): DVKVTQSSRYLVKRTGEKVFLECVQDMDHENMFWYRQDPGLGLRLIYFSYDVKMKEKGDIPEGYSVSREKKERFSLILESASTNQTSMYLCASSFYGAGGETQYFGPGTRLLVL.

This clonotype has just one count. This rearrangement joins TRBV4-2 to TRBJ1-2; D not certain. There are 17 residues in the CDR3. V lost 3 bases, J lost 4 bases, and 21 bases lay in between. The V gene's germline CDR1 is LGHNA and CDR2 YNFKEQ. This chain's CDR3 is CASSQAGMAVRPYGYTF. The DNA for the CDR3 is TGTGCCAGCAGCCAGGCGGGGATGGCAGTGCGACCCTATGGCTACACCTTC.

This clonotype has only one observation. V gene TRBV7-9 combines with J gene TRBJ1-1, with D unclear. The CDR3 consists of 13 residues. Germline assignment: CDR1 SEHNR and CDR2 FQNEAQ (reference sequence). Trimming removed 3 bases from V and 0 bases from J, with 5 bases in between. The CDR3 is CASSFGLNTEAFF. The DNA of the CDR3 is TGTGCCAGCAGCTTCGGTCTGAACACTGAAGCTTTCTTT. The complete variable domain, with remaining parts taken from reference TRBV7-9 and TRBJ1-1, reads DTGVSQNPRHKITKRGQNVTFRCDPISEHNRLYWYRQTLGQGPEFLTYFQNEAQLEKSRLLSDRFSAERPKGSFSTLEIQRTEQGDSAMYLCASSFGLNTEAFFGQGTRLTVV.

The chain links TRBV4-2 to TRBJ2-7; 8 bases match TRBD2. Germline CDR1 and CDR2: LGHNA and YNFKEQ. Trimming removed 3 bases from V and 2 bases from J; junction bases left unmatched: 3. The CDR3 runs to 14 residues. In nucleotides, the CDR3 is TGTGCCAGCAGCCAGGGGACTAGGGCCTACGAGCAGTACTTC. This translates into CASSQGTRAYEQYF.

The chain carries TRBV20-1 and TRBJ2-3; D perhaps matches TRBD2 (5 bases). Trimming cost V 6 bases and J 1 base, with 20 bases left between them. In germline, CDR1 is DFQATT, CDR2 SNEGSKA (reference sequence). The CDR3 spans 16 residues. CDR3 sequence: CSARPPPPEGTDTQYF. As DNA, the CDR3 is TGCAGTGCCAGACCGCCCCCTCCGGAGGGCACAGATACGCAGTATTTT.

V usage is TRBV20-1 and J usage is TRBJ2-3; 15 bases map to TRBD2. The trim removed 6 bases at V and 3 bases at J, leaving 10 bases unmatched. The CDR3 has 17 residues. CDR1 and CDR2 (germline): DFQATT, SNEGSKA (reference sequence). The CDR3, as DNA: TGCAGTGCATTGGGACTAGCGGGGGGCCTACAGACAGATACGCAGTATTTT. Translating it yields CSALGLAGGLQTDTQYF.

The CDR3 is CATSAGPRGREETQYF. The CDR3 DNA sequence: TGTGCCACCAGTGCCGGACCTCGCGGGAGGGAAGAGACCCAGTACTTC. This chain uses TRBV24-1 with TRBJ2-5, with 9 bases identical to TRBD2. J lost 3 bases, V lost 5 bases, and 9 bases had no gene match. The CDR3 has 16 residues. The V gene's germline CDR1 is KGHDR and CDR2 SFDVKD.

V and J are TRBV6-2 or TRBV6-3 and TRBJ1-2; no clear D gene. This CDR3 has 16 amino acids. Germline values: CDR1 MNHEY, CDR2 SVGEGT. Trimming left V 2 bases short and J 8 bases short, with 21 bases between. The CDR3 DNA sequence: TGTGCCAGCAGTTACCCCCAGATCCTTCGAGACGGGGGCTACACCTTC. Its protein product is CASSYPQILRDGGYTF.

J is TRBJ1-4 and V is TRBV27, with TRBD1 matching over 10 bases. Germline CDR1 reads MNHEY; CDR2 reads SMNVEV (reference sequence). CDR3 length: 17 residues. V trimming: 5 bases; J trimming: 8 bases; junction bases outside the gene matches: 14. The CDR3 loop is CASSVGPRQGAGEKLFF. CDR3 DNA sequence: TGTGCCAGCAGTGTCGGACCTCGACAGGGGGCAGGGGAAAAACTGTTTTTT.

The DNA for the CDR3 is TGTGCCAGCACCGACGAAGGGAGCACCTACGAGCAGTACTTC. Protein product: CASTDEGSTYEQYF. The chain couples TRBV6-2 or TRBV6-3 to TRBJ2-7, with TRBD2 as a possible D gene (5 bases). From germline, CDR1 is MNHEY and CDR2 SVGEGT. This CDR3 has 14 residues. The ends were cut back, 7 bases at V and 2 bases at J, with 15 bases in the middle.

This rearrangement joins TRBV29-1 to TRBJ1-1, with unresolved D. The germline gives CDR1 SQVTM, CDR2 ANQGSEA. The CDR3 spans 11 residues. The ends were cut back, 3 bases at V and 10 bases at J, with 12 bases in the middle. The CDR3 is CSVDEGPGAFF. The CDR3 DNA is TGCAGCGTTGATGAGGGCCCCGGAGCTTTCTTT.

The rearrangement links TRBV5-1 to TRBJ1-2; possibly TRBD1 for D (6 bases). The germline CDR1 and CDR2 sequences are SGHRS and YFSETQ. There are 13 residues in the CDR3. V was pared by 0 bases and J by 6 bases, with 9 bases between. CDR3 in DNA: TGCGCCAGCAGCTTGGCCGGACAGCATGGCTACACCTTC. Its protein is CASSLAGQHGYTF. Together with reference TRBV5-1 and TRBJ1-2, the CDR3 gives the full variable domain: KAGVTQTPRYLIKTRGQQVTLSCSPISGHRSVSWYQQTPGQGLQFLFEYFSETQRNKGNFPGRFSGRQFSNSRSEMNVSTLELGDSALYLCASSLAGQHGYTFGSGTRLTVV.

This clonotype was seen only once. The rearrangement links TRBV29-1 to TRBJ2-5; D is possibly TRBD1 or TRBD2 (5 bases each). Germline lookup yields CDR1 SQVTM and CDR2 ANQGSEA. This CDR3 spans 14 amino acids. The V end was cut by 4 bases, the J end by 1 base, with 13 bases between. The chain's CDR3 is CSVAHGAPQETQYF. CDR3 DNA: TGCAGCGTTGCCCACGGGGCCCCCCAAGAGACCCAGTACTTC.

The V gene is TRBV5-1, the J gene TRBJ2-1, with a possible D match to TRBD2 (5 bases). Germline CDR1 is SGHRS and CDR2 is YFSETQ. The germline V and J ends were trimmed by 2 bases and 1 base, with 7 bases remaining between them. This CDR3 region has 14 residues. CDR3 in amino acids: CASSLRGSYNEQFF. DNA of the CDR3: TGCGCCAGCAGCTTACGGGGATCCTACAATGAGCAGTTCTTC.

The CDR3 is CASSTHRVGDTQYF. As DNA, the CDR3 is TGTGCCAGCAGCACACACAGGGTTGGAGATACGCAGTATTTT. The V and J genes are TRBV7-2 and TRBJ2-3; weak D call: TRBD1 (6 bases). Germline assignment: CDR1 SGHTA and CDR2 FQGNSA. V lost 5 bases and J lost 5, with 14 bases in between. The CDR3 totals 14 residues.

The V call is TRBV18, the J call TRBJ1-1; possibly TRBD1 for D (6 bases). CDR1 is KGHSH, CDR2 LQKENI, per germline. There are 18 residues in the CDR3. The V gene lost 3 bases and the J gene lost 5 bases, with 25 bases spanning the gap. The CDR3 region has the DNA TGTGCCAGCTCACCGGCTCCAGGGGCCATAACCCGGAAGACTGAAGCTTTCTTT. Translation gives CASSPAPGAITRKTEAFF.

This rearrangement joins TRBV7-9 to TRBJ1-1; D perhaps matches TRBD1 (6 bases). This CDR3 has 19 amino acids. V was shortened by 0 bases and J by 0 bases, with 20 bases between the two germline ends. Germline CDR1 SEHNR, CDR2 FQNEAQ (reference sequence). The CDR3 region has the DNA TGTGCCAGCAGCTTAGCTTTTGGCCAGGGGAAAGCTATGAACACTGAAGCTTTCTTT. Translated, it gives CASSLAFGQGKAMNTEAFF.

This chain links TRBV7-9 with TRBJ2-5; the D gene is possibly TRBD2 (7 bases). The CDR3 is 15 amino acids. Germline assignment: CDR1 SEHNR and CDR2 FQNEAQ (reference sequence). V was pared by 2 bases and J by 4 bases, with 14 bases between. The CDR3 nucleotides read TGTGCCAGCAGCTTACACGGGGGCGGGGGAGAGACCCAGTACTTC. Translated, it gives CASSLHGGGGETQYF.

This rearrangement joins TRBV19 to TRBJ2-3; the D call may be TRBD1 or TRBD2 (6 bases each). The CDR3 loop spans 16 amino acids. V was clipped by 6 bases and J by 0 bases, with 16 bases between them. Looked up from germline, CDR1 is LNHDA and CDR2 is SQIVND (reference sequence). CDR3 sequence reads: CASSNGGKFSTDTQYF. CDR3 in DNA: TGTGCCAGTAGCAACGGGGGCAAGTTTAGCACAGATACGCAGTATTTT.

V and J are TRBV7-2 and TRBJ1-5; TRBD1 is a possible D gene (6 bases). The V end lost 6 bases, the J end lost 5 bases, and 17 bases lay between the germline ends. This CDR3 is built from 15 residues. The germline gives CDR1 SGHTA, CDR2 FQGNSA. CDR3 nucleotide sequence: TGTGCCAGCAGTCGCGGGGGGGCTGGTTATCAGCCCCAGCATTTT. It encodes CASSRGGAGYQPQHF.

V gene TRBV7-9 combines with J gene TRBJ1-2; tentative D call: TRBD1 (5 bases). This CDR3 has 16 residues. Trimming removed 4 bases at V and 4 bases at J, with 19 bases between. Per germline, CDR1 SEHNR and CDR2 FQNEAQ (reference sequence). The CDR3 sequence: CASSSPPGLAFYGYTF. CDR3 bases: TGTGCCAGCAGCTCGCCACCGGGACTTGCCTTCTATGGCTACACCTTC.

This clonotype was recorded a few times. This chain joins TRBV5-1 and TRBJ1-1, with unresolved D. V was pared by 6 bases and J by 1 base, with 16 bases between. Germline CDR1 reads SGHRS; CDR2 reads YFSETQ. The CDR3 sequence is 15 residues long. The CDR3 bases are TGCGCCAGCACACTTGACGCGGTGAGGAACACTGAAGCTTTCTTT. Translated: CASTLDAVRNTEAFF. The whole variable domain, filled in from reference TRBV5-1 and TRBJ1-1, reads KAGVTQTPRYLIKTRGQQVTLSCSPISGHRSVSWYQQTPGQGLQFLFEYFSETQRNKGNFPGRFSGRQFSNSRSEMNVSTLELGDSALYLCASTLDAVRNTEAFFGQGTRLTVV.

V and J are TRBV19 and TRBJ2-5, with D perhaps TRBD2 (6 bases). CDR3 length equals 11 residues. Germline V gene sequence: CDR1 LNHDA, CDR2 SQIVND (reference sequence). Trimming took off 9 bases at V and 1 base at J, with 6 bases between the two ends. The CDR3 region is CASGGQETQYF. CDR3 nucleotides: TGTGCCAGCGGGGGCCAAGAGACCCAGTACTTC.